This T cell receptor (beta chain) was sequenced in a study of blood T cell repertoires in COVID-19. Study-wide background: The United States, Italy and Spain were the sources of the acute and convalescent COVID-19 samples. T cells, B-cell-depleted T cells, or PBMCs supplied cDNA or gDNA.

Original handling: Cell counts per sample came from amplifying reference gene primers. TCRdb keeps only in-frame clones here, not all; method: immunoSEQ multiplex PCR. The DNA was the basis for D and trimming; V, J and clone size are from that table. The sample includes about 68,000 clones, 75% to 85% of them seen just once. Germline V CDR1 and CDR2: SGDLS, YYNGEE. V was clipped by 3 bases and J by 2 bases, with 4 bases between them. The CDR3 is 12 residues long. The V gene is TRBV9, the J gene TRBJ2-3; D unresolved. The specimen was peripheral blood. The TCR comes from a man aged 45-60 years with acute or convalescent COVID-19. The CDR3 here is CASSALTDTQYF. The CDR3 nucleotides are TGTGCCAGCAGCGCACTCACAGATACGCAGTATTTT.